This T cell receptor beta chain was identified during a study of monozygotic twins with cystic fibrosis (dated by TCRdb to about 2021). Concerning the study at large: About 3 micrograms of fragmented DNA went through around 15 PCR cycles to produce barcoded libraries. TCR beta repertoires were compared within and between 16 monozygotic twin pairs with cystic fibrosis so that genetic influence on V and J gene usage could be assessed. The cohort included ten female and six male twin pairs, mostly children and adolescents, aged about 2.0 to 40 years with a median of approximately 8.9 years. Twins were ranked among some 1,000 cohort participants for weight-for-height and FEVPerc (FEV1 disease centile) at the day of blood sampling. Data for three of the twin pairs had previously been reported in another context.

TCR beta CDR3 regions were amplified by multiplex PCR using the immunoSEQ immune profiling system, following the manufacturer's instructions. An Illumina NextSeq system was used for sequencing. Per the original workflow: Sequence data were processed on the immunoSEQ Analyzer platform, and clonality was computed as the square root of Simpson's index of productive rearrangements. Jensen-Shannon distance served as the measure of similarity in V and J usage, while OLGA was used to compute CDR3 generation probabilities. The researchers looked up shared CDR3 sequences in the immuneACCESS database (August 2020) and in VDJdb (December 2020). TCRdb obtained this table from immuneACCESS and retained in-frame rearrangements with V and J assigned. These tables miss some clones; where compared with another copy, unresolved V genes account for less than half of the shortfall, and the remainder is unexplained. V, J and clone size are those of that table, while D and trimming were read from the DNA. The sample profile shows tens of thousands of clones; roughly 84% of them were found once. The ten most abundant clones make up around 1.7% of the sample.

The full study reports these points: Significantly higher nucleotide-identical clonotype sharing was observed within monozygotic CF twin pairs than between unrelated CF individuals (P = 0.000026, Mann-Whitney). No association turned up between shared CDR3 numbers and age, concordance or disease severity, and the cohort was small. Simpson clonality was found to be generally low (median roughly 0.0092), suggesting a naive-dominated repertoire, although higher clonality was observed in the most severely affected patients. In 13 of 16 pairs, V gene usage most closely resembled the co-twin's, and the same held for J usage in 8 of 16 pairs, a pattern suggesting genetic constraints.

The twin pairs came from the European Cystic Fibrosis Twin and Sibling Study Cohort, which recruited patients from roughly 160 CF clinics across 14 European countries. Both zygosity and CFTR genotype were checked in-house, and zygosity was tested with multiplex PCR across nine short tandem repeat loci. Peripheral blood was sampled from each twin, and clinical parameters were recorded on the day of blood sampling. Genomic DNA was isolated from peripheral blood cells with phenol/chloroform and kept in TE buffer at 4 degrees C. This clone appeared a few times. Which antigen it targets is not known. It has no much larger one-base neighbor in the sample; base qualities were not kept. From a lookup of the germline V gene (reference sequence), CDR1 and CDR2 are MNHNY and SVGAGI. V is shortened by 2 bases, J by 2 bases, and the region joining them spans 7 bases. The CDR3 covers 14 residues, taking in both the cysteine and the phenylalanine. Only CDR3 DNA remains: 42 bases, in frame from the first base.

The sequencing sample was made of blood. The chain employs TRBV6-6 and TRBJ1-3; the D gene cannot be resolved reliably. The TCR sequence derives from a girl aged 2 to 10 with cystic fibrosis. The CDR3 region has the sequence CASSYLTTGNTIYF. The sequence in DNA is TGTGCCAGCAGTTACCTTACAACTGGAAACACCATATATTTT.